This TCR beta chain emerged from a study of T cells in Graves' hyperthyroidism and ophthalmopathy. Turning to the study itself: Peripheral blood was secured at the point of initial diagnosis, before any treatment.

RNA transcripts yielded amplified TCR beta CDR3 regions. Primed by the HTBI set, a first-round RT-PCR was run on the TCR CDR3. TCRdb reanalysed the multiplex PCR reads using MiXCR and keeps one entry per CDR3 protein. The table records hundreds of thousands of distinct CDR3 sequences, around 14% of them present only once. V dropped 2 bases and J dropped 2 bases, with 14 bases sitting between them. Germline values: CDR1 SGHAT, CDR2 FQNNGV. This CDR3 is built from 16 residues. This clonotype was observed at least ten times. Its specificity is unknown. Study conclusions and caveats: The model's output predicted ophthalmopathy at a median of around 7 months prior to onset.

Sequencing was performed on blood. The chain carries TRBV11-2 and TRBJ2-3; no clear D gene. The origin of this receptor is a woman in her 30s with Graves' hyperthyroidism. CDR3 sequence: CASSLFQSSTTDTQYF. In DNA form, the CDR3 reads TGTGCCAGCAGCTTATTCCAGAGTAGTACCACAGATACGCAGTATTTT. Looking up the rest from reference TRBV11-2 and TRBJ2-3 gives the full variable domain: EAGVAQSPRYKIIEKRQSVAFWCNPISGHATLYWYQQILGQGPKLLIQFQNNGVVDDSQLPKDRFSAERLKGVDSTLKIQPAKLEDSAVYLCASSLFQSSTTDTQYFGPGTRLTVL.